These T cell receptor beta chains were read from a single sample in a study of T cells in Graves' hyperthyroidism and ophthalmopathy. TCRdb processed the multiplex PCR reads anew with MiXCR; each CDR3 protein has one entry. The sample has about 840,000 distinct CDR3 sequences, roughly 40% seen once. Sequenced input: blood. The receptors were sampled from a young man with Graves' hyperthyroidism. The CDR3 runs from the conserved cysteine through the conserved F or W. The D gene is left open where the match is weak. Some rows mark clone size as missing; the rest say once, few, many or name a class of expanded clone.

CDR3nt	CDR3aa	d_gene	abundance	j_gene	v_gene
TGTGCCAGCAGGCCGGGACAGGGTAATTCACCCCTCCACTTT	CASRPGQGNSPLHF	TRBD1	many	TRBJ1-6	TRBV2
TGTGCCAGCTCACCATCCAGGGGGGATGGCTACACCTTC	CASSPSRGDGYTF	TRBD1	few	TRBJ1-2	TRBV18
TGTGCCAGCAGTTCGGGACTACCGCAAGAGACCCAGTACTTC	CASSSGLPQETQYF	TRBD2	few	TRBJ2-5	TRBV12-3/TRBV12-4
TGTGCCAGCAGTGTTCAAGGGTCAGGTCAGCCCCAGCATTTT	CASSVQGSGQPQHF	-	many	TRBJ1-5	TRBV2
TGTGCCAGCAGCCCGCGCAGGGACGCCACAGAGACCCAGTACTTC	CASSPRRDATETQYF	-	few	TRBJ2-5	TRBV7-9
TGTGCCATCAGTGGGACAGGGGACCTTAATGACTATGGCTACACCTTC	CAISGTGDLNDYGYTF	TRBD1	-	TRBJ1-2	TRBV10-3
TGCGCCAGCAGCCACAGACAGACCAACACTGAAGCTTTCTTT	CASSHRQTNTEAFF	-	-	TRBJ1-1	TRBV4-3
TGTGCCAGCAGCCAAGATCGCGACGGAAAACTGTTTTTT	CASSQDRDGKLFF	-	-	TRBJ1-4	TRBV14
TGTGCCAGCAGTTTCGGGGAGGCCTATGGCTACACCTTC	CASSFGEAYGYTF	-	few	TRBJ1-2	TRBV6-5
TGTGCCATCAGAGGGACAGGGGGCGAGGTTCAGCCCCAGCATTTT	CAIRGTGGEVQPQHF	TRBD1	-	TRBJ1-5	TRBV10-3
TGTGCCAGCAGCGGGACCAAAAAAGAGTACACCCAGTACTTC	CASSGTKKEYTQYF	-	many	TRBJ2-5	TRBV25-1
TGTGCCAGTACCAAACAAGACAGCGGCGGCTACACCTTC	CASTKQDSGGYTF	-	few	TRBJ1-2	TRBV19
TGTGCCAGCAGCTTTGGGTCCCTGGGACCAACTAATGAAAAACTGTTTTTT	CASSFGSLGPTNEKLFF	-	few	TRBJ1-4	TRBV7-3
TGCAGCGTTGAAGGTGTCCAGGGGGCGAACACCGGGGAGCTGTTTTTT	CSVEGVQGANTGELFF	TRBD1	-	TRBJ2-2	TRBV29-1
TGCAGTGCTACCTCCCGCAGGTCTTCCGGGGGGACTGAAGCTTTCTTT	CSATSRRSSGGTEAFF	-	few	TRBJ1-1	TRBV20-1
TGTGCCAGCAGCTTAAGTGCTAACTATGGCTACACCTTC	CASSLSANYGYTF	-	-	TRBJ1-2	TRBV7-2
TGTGCCAGCAAAAGGGCCGAGACAGGCATGACGGGCTATGGCTACACCTTC	CASKRAETGMTGYGYTF	-	few	TRBJ1-2	TRBV10-3
TGTGCCAGTAGTCACCGGGACAGGGGGTCGGTGGGCAATCAGCCCCAGCATTTT	CASSHRDRGSVGNQPQHF	TRBD1	-	TRBJ1-5	TRBV19
TGCGCCAGCAGCTCGGGACAGGGGCTCTACACTGAAGCTTTCTTT	CASSSGQGLYTEAFF	TRBD1	-	TRBJ1-1	TRBV5-1
TGTGCCAGCAAGGAAGGGGTGAACACCGGGGAGCTGTTTTTT	CASKEGVNTGELFF	-	many	TRBJ2-2	TRBV9
TGTGCCAGCAGTTCTAGGGGAAAACTGTTTTTT	CASSSRGKLFF	-	-	TRBJ1-4	TRBV12-3/TRBV12-4
TGTGCCAGTAAACCCCTTGAGGGGAGGAACACTGAAGCTTTCTTT	CASKPLEGRNTEAFF	-	few	TRBJ1-1	TRBV19
TGTGCCAGCAGTTTTCGGACAGGGCTTGAGGTGAGGGCTTTCTTT	CASSFRTGLEVRAFF	TRBD1	once	TRBJ1-1	TRBV14
TGTGCCAGCAGTCCCGGGGGACAGATCTTTAGCAATCAGCCCCAGCATTTT	CASSPGGQIFSNQPQHF	TRBD1	few	TRBJ1-5	TRBV12-3/TRBV12-4
TGCGCCAGCAGCCACCCCTGGGGACAGGACTCCTACGAGCAGTACTTC	CASSHPWGQDSYEQYF	TRBD1	-	TRBJ2-7	TRBV4-1